This T cell receptor beta chain was sequenced for a study of response to subunit inactivated influenza vaccine. Whole-study findings and limits: Few additional T cells are recruited per seasonal influenza vaccination, authors suggested.

TCRdb analysed the RT-PCR reads with MiXCR anew, one entry per CDR3 protein. The table has hundreds of thousands of distinct CDR3 sequences, under 20% seen once; the top ten hold 11%. This clonotype was picked up a small number of times. The antigen is not known. The CDR3 consists of 12 residues. V was shortened by 3 bases and J by 4 bases, with 9 bases between the two germline ends. Germline V lookup: CDR1 DFQATT, CDR2 SNEGSKA (reference sequence). The sample in question was PBMCs from blood, obtained 5 days after vaccination. The TCR comes from a middle-aged man who received an inactivated influenza vaccine. The chain combines TRBV20-1 with TRBJ1-2; D remains unclear. CDR3 bases: TGCAGTGCTAGCCTATTGGGCTATGGCTACACCTTC. Protein sequence: CSASLLGYGYTF.